These 28 T cell receptor beta chains came from one sample sequenced in a study of cytomegalovirus exposure and HLA in healthy donors. The PCR was carried out with 60 Vbeta primers and 13 Jbeta primers. Generated by immunoSEQ multiplex PCR, the TCRdb table keeps only in-frame clones and is missing some. The repertoire holds fewer than 200,000 clones, with 82% as singletons. Specimen: PBMCs. Source of these receptors: a male donor in good health and CMV-seronegative.

The chain recombines TRBV2 with TRBJ2-3; D gene ambiguous. Germline V gene data show CDR1 as SNHLY and CDR2 as FYNNEI. The CDR3 is made up of 13 amino acids. V was shortened by 4 bases and J by 2 bases, with 7 bases between the two germline ends. CDR3 DNA: TGTGCCAGCAGTGTGGGCCTCACAGATACGCAGTATTTT. It translates to CASSVGLTDTQYF.

The V call is TRBV6-5, the J call TRBJ2-7; 7 nucleotides match TRBD1. The CDR3 runs 15 residues. V lost 5 bases to trimming and J lost 3 bases; unmatched junction nucleotides: 10. From germline, CDR1 is MNHEY and CDR2 SVGAGI. Here the CDR3 reads CASSPTGVQVYEQYF. DNA for the CDR3: TGTGCCAGCAGTCCCACAGGGGTTCAGGTCTACGAGCAGTACTTC.

The chain joins TRBV7-9 to TRBJ2-7, with TRBD2 as a possible D gene (7 bases). The CDR3 has 17 residues. Germline V lookup: CDR1 SEHNR, CDR2 FQNEAQ (reference sequence). Trimming pared 4 bases from V and 2 bases from J, leaving 21 bases between. CDR3 region: CASSSPGLGGQTYEQYF. CDR3 bases: TGTGCCAGCAGCTCACCCGGCTTGGGGGGGCAAACCTACGAGCAGTACTTC.

The V and J genes are TRBV27 and TRBJ2-7, with D possibly matching TRBD1 (5 bases). CDR3 length: 13 amino acids. The ends were cut back, 4 bases at V and 4 bases at J, with 11 bases in the middle. In germline, CDR1 is MNHEY, CDR2 SMNVEV (reference sequence). CDR3 sequence (DNA): TGTGCCAGCAGTTCAAGTCAGGGTTACGAGCAGTACTTC. Translated: CASSSSQGYEQYF.

This sequence joins TRBV19 and TRBJ2-5, with 9 bases matching TRBD1. V shed 6 bases and J 4 bases; nucleotides not matched to a gene: 9. Germline lookup yields CDR1 LNHDA and CDR2 SQIVND (reference sequence). The length of the CDR3 is 15 residues. The CDR3 DNA reads as TGTGCCAGTAGGAGTTTGCTGACAGGGGGAGAGACCCAGTACTTC. It specifies CASRSLLTGGETQYF.

The sample holds a few counts of this clone. The chain carries TRBV18 and TRBJ1-5, with TRBD1 matching over 7 bases. V lost 2 bases and J lost 1; bases outside the gene matches: 8. The CDR3 totals 17 residues. Germline V lookup: CDR1 KGHSH, CDR2 LQKENI. The CDR3 DNA reads TGTGCCAGCTCACCAGTTAGCGGGACAGCAAGCAATCAGCCCCAGCATTTT. This codes for CASSPVSGTASNQPQHF.

V is TRBV30 and J is TRBJ1-2, with D possibly TRBD1 on 5 matching bases. The germline CDR1 and CDR2 sequences are GTSNPN and SVGIG (reference sequence). The CDR3 loop spans 15 amino acids. V lost 8 bases and J 5 bases, leaving 24 bases between the germline ends. CDR3 coding DNA: TGTGCCGGAGTTCCCGACAGCCACCGCTCGTATGGCTACACCTTC. Protein: CAGVPDSHRSYGYTF.

This rearrangement joins TRBV7-9 to TRBJ2-3; TRBD2 matches at 12 bases. Looked up from germline, CDR1 is SEHNR and CDR2 is FQNEAQ (reference sequence). J lost 1 base, V lost 5 bases, and 4 bases had no gene match. The CDR3 is 16 amino acids. In nucleotides, the CDR3 is TGTGCCAGCAGCGCCCGACTAGCGGGGGGCACAGATACGCAGTATTTT. It translates to CASSARLAGGTDTQYF.

The chain uses TRBV7-9 and TRBJ2-3; D gene uncertain. Trimming removed 3 bases from V and 2 bases from J, with 12 bases in between. This CDR3 region has 15 residues. The V gene's germline CDR1 is SEHNR and CDR2 FQNEAQ (reference sequence). The CDR3 is CASSFISLTTDTQYF. CDR3 DNA sequence: TGTGCCAGCAGCTTTATATCCCTAACCACAGATACGCAGTATTTT.

In this sample, this clone turned up a few times. This chain links TRBV15 with TRBJ2-1, with a weak D call TRBD2 (5 bases). V lost 0 bases, J lost 13 bases, and 16 bases lay in between. The CDR3 sequence is 14 residues long. Looked up from germline, CDR1 is LNHNV and CDR2 is YYDKDF (reference sequence). The CDR3 region is CATSRDLLGEIQFF. CDR3 coding DNA: TGTGCCACCAGCAGAGATTTGCTTGGGGAGATACAGTTCTTC.

The chain combines TRBV2 with TRBJ2-7; no reliable D call. This CDR3 comprises 14 residues. Germline-derived CDR1 and CDR2 are SNHLY and FYNNEI. Deletions cut 11 bases from V and 1 base from J, with 18 bases between. As DNA, the CDR3 is TGTGCCTTCTCCGGCGGTGCCCTTTCCTACGAGCAGTACTTC. This sequence encodes CAFSGGALSYEQYF.

This clone occurred a few times. The gene calls are TRBV6-5 and TRBJ1-2, with 9 bases lining up with TRBD1. From germline, CDR1 is MNHEY and CDR2 SVGAGI. Unmatched junction bases numbered 7, after V lost 0 bases and J lost 8 bases. The CDR3 extends over 15 amino acids. DNA of the CDR3: TGTGCCAGCAGTTACTCCGGACAGGGGAGAATCGGCTACACCTTC. Translation: CASSYSGQGRIGYTF.

The rearrangement links TRBV14 to TRBJ2-7; TRBD1 aligns across 9 bases. With V trimmed by 7 bases and J by 6 bases, 13 bases remained unmatched. The V gene's germline CDR1 is SGHDN and CDR2 FVKESK. This CDR3 spans 15 amino acids. CDR3 protein: CASTTSTGGKSEQYF. The CDR3 bases are TGTGCCAGCACAACGTCGACAGGGGGGAAGAGCGAGCAGTACTTC. Full variable domain (rest looked up from reference TRBV14 and TRBJ2-7): EAGVTQFPSHSVIEKGQTVTLRCDPISGHDNLYWYRRVMGKEIKFLLHFVKESKQDESGMPNNRFLAERTGGTYSTLKVQPAELEDSGVYFCASTTSTGGKSEQYFGPGTRLTVT.

The rearrangement joins TRBV6-5 to TRBJ1-4; a possible D gene is TRBD1 (6 bases). Looked up from germline, CDR1 is MNHEY and CDR2 is SVGAGI. V was pared by 2 bases and J by 5 bases, with 9 bases between. The CDR3 runs 14 residues. The CDR3 sequence: CASSYGTRNEKLFF. The CDR3 coding sequence is TGTGCCAGCAGTTACGGGACAAGAAATGAAAAACTGTTTTTT.

The DNA of the CDR3 is TGTGCCAGCTCCTCGTCCTACGAGCAGTACTTC. The encoded protein is CASSSSYEQYF. The chain employs TRBV2 and TRBJ2-7; D call uncertain. V lost 8 bases to trimming and J lost 1 base, with 6 bases between them. CDR3 length: 11 amino acids. CDR1 is SNHLY and CDR2 is FYNNEI in the germline V gene.

The CDR3 DNA reads as TGTGCCAGCAGCCAGGGGCCCAATCATGTCTATGGCTACACCTTC. Encoded protein: CASSQGPNHVYGYTF. V gene TRBV7-9 combines with J gene TRBJ1-2; TRBD1 is a possible D gene (6 bases). This CDR3 spans 15 amino acids. Germline V gene data show CDR1 as SEHNR and CDR2 as FQNEAQ (reference sequence). V gave up 5 bases and J gave up 4 bases, with 17 bases separating them.

J is TRBJ1-2 and V is TRBV7-2; D perhaps matches TRBD1 (6 bases). This CDR3 has 15 residues. Per germline, CDR1 SGHTA and CDR2 FQGNSA. V was pared by 4 bases and J by 8 bases, with 20 bases between. The CDR3 region is CASSSGWSGAEGYTF. In nucleotides, the CDR3 is TGTGCCAGCAGCTCCGGCTGGTCAGGGGCGGAGGGCTACACCTTC.

The chain links TRBV11-3 to TRBJ2-3, with unresolved D. V gave up 6 bases and J gave up 3 bases, with 10 bases separating them. Germline V CDR1 and CDR2: SGHNT, YENEEA. The CDR3 has 13 amino acids. The CDR3 protein is CASSNPGTDTQYF. CDR3 in DNA: TGTGCCAGCAGTAATCCCGGGACAGATACGCAGTATTTT.

In its sample, this clone was seen a few times. Within the sample, other DNA sequences also encode this same CDR3. The V call is TRBV6-4, the J call TRBJ2-3, with D possibly matching TRBD1 (6 bases). CDR1 and CDR2 from the germline V gene are MRHNA and SNTAGT. The V end was cut by 2 bases, the J end by 0 bases, with 6 bases between. The CDR3 covers 14 residues. CDR3 region: CASSDRGSTDTQYF. CDR3 DNA: TGTGCCAGCAGTGACAGGGGGAGCACAGATACGCAGTATTTT.

Only one count was recorded for this clone. V usage is TRBV4-1 and J usage is TRBJ2-1, with D unclear. Germline V gene sequence: CDR1 MGHRA, CDR2 YSYEKL. The CDR3 is made up of 14 amino acids. V was pared by 3 bases and J by 3 bases, with 9 bases between. CDR3 sequence: CASSHFDNYNEQFF. The CDR3 coding sequence is TGCGCCAGCAGCCATTTTGACAACTACAATGAGCAGTTCTTC.

V gene TRBV7-8 combines with J gene TRBJ2-5; the D is unclear. V dropped 2 bases and J dropped 12 bases, with 28 bases sitting between them. The CDR3 runs to 17 residues. The V gene's germline CDR1 is SGHVS and CDR2 FQNEAQ. CDR3 sequence (DNA): TGTGCCAGCAGCTTAATTTCGGTTCGGCAAGCGCACCGGGTGAAGTACTTC. As protein: CASSLISVRQAHRVKYF.

The chain combines TRBV28 with TRBJ1-5; perhaps TRBD1 as D (5 bases). CDR1 is MDHEN, CDR2 SYDVKM, per germline. V gave up 5 bases and J gave up 7 bases, with 9 bases separating them. This CDR3 region has 12 residues. The CDR3, as DNA: TGTGCCAGCAGTCAGGGAAGGCAGCCCCAGCATTTT. Its protein is CASSQGRQPQHF.

The table lists this clone with a few counts. The chain carries TRBV5-1 and TRBJ2-3; possible D gene TRBD2, 7 bases. Looked up from germline, CDR1 is SGHRS and CDR2 is YFSETQ. CDR3 size: 16 residues. V lost 5 bases and J 0 bases, leaving 16 bases between the germline ends. CDR3 in amino acids: CASSYWGGTSTDTQYF. DNA for the CDR3: TGCGCCAGCAGTTATTGGGGGGGCACAAGCACAGATACGCAGTATTTT.

The chain is built from TRBV19 and TRBJ1-2; a possible D gene is TRBD1 (5 bases). The ends were cut back, 6 bases at V and 4 bases at J, with 15 bases in the middle. The V gene's germline CDR1 is LNHDA and CDR2 SQIVND (reference sequence). The CDR3 totals 14 residues. Written as DNA, the CDR3 is TGTGCCAGTAGCCCGGGACGGAGGGGCTATGGCTACACCTTC. As protein: CASSPGRRGYGYTF.

This chain links TRBV14 with TRBJ1-2; maybe TRBD1 (5 bases). The CDR3 extends over 13 amino acids. Per the germline V gene, CDR1 is SGHDN and CDR2 is FVKESK. The V end was cut by 5 bases, the J end by 6 bases, with 13 bases between. CDR3 sequence reads: CASSWFGGHGYTF. The CDR3 nucleotides are TGTGCCAGCAGCTGGTTCGGGGGACATGGCTACACCTTC.

This rearrangement joins TRBV7-2 to TRBJ2-1, with D possibly TRBD1 on 6 matching bases. V dropped 5 bases and J dropped 9 bases, with 11 bases sitting between them. The V gene's germline CDR1 is SGHTA and CDR2 FQGNSA. The CDR3 spans 12 residues. This CDR3 is CASSPRGREQFF. The DNA of the CDR3 is TGTGCCAGCAGCCCCAGGGGACGTGAGCAGTTCTTC.

This chain joins TRBV4-1 and TRBJ2-3, with 10 positions matching TRBD1. The V and J ends lost 6 bases and 1 base, in that order; junction bases with no gene match: 4. CDR1 and CDR2 (germline): MGHRA, YSYEKL. The length of the CDR3 is 15 residues. The CDR3 DNA reads TGCGCCAGCAGATTCGGACAGGGGGGCACAGATACGCAGTATTTT. Protein sequence: CASRFGQGGTDTQYF.

J is TRBJ1-1 and V is TRBV5-1; D unclear. Germline V gives CDR1 SGHRS, CDR2 YFSETQ. The CDR3 covers 14 residues. Between the trimmed V and J ends, which lost 0 bases and 4 bases, there was a span of 10 bases. The CDR3 loop reads CASSLDRLSTEAFF. Written as DNA, the CDR3 is TGCGCCAGCAGCTTGGACAGATTATCCACTGAAGCTTTCTTT.